The rows below give T cell receptor delta chains drawn from one sample of a study of gamma-delta T cells after stem cell transplantation. TCRdb re-called the RT-PCR reads using CATT. The sample shows nearly 600 delta-chain clones, roughly 9.1% of them seen only once. The specimen sequenced was gamma-delta T cells. These receptors were obtained from a human donor. It is not recorded whose cells these are; they may come from a transplant donor. Each CDR3 is given with its conserved first and last residue. D genes are given only for firm matches. Size tells how often a clone was seen (once, few, many) or the class of an expanded clone, and some rows leave it out.

D | J | V | size | CDR3 | DNA
- | TRDJ1 | TRDV2 | - | CACDALLNFATATTTGLYTDKLIF | TGTGCCTGTGACGCCCTCCTAAATTTCGCTACCGCAACTACTACGGGGTTGTACACCGATAAACTCATCTTT
- | TRDJ3 | TRDV2 | few | CACDTVGILLDWDTRQMFF | TGTGCCTGTGACACCGTGGGGATCCTACTGGACTGGGACACCCGACAGATGTTTTTC
- | TRDJ3 | TRDV2 | large | CACDTAGGGSWDTRQMFF | TGTGCCTGTGACACCGCGGGGGGCGGCTCCTGGGACACCCGACAGATGTTTTTC
TRDD3 | TRDJ1 | TRDV2 | medium-sized | CACDTVPTGGYATDSDKLIF | TGTGCCTGTGACACGGTACCTACTGGGGGATACGCGACCGATTCCGATAAACTCATCTTT
TRDD3 | TRDJ1 | TRDV1 | hyperexpanded | CALGGTGGYPDKLIF | TGTGCTCTTGGGGGGACTGGGGGATACCCCGATAAACTCATCTTT
TRDD3 | TRDJ1 | TRDV2 | large | CACDALLGDKPTDKLIF | TGTGCCTGTGATGCCCTTCTGGGGGATAAACCCACCGATAAACTCATCTTT
TRDD3 | TRDJ1 | TRDV2 | hyperexpanded | CACDSLQTGGYAPDKLIF | TGTGCCTGTGATAGCCTTCAAACTGGGGGATACGCTCCCGATAAACTCATCTTT
TRDD3 | TRDJ1 | TRDV3 | large | CAFVSFVLGDTRATYTDKLIF | TGTGCCTTTGTTTCCTTCGTACTGGGGGATACGCGTGCGACGTACACCGATAAACTCATCTTT
- | TRDJ1 | TRDV2 | few | CACDHIANTDKLIF | TGTGCCTGTGACCATATTGCAAACACCGATAAACTCATCTTT
TRDD3 | TRDJ3 | TRDV2 | - | CACDTVLGDSSWNTRQMFF | TGTGCCTGTGACACCGTACTGGGGGATAGCTCCTGGAACACCCGACAGATGTTTTTC
TRDD3 | TRDJ1 | TRDV2 | large | CACDTVAGGYRNTDKLIF | TGTGCCTGTGACACCGTTGCTGGGGGATACAGGAATACCGATAAACTCATCTTT
- | TRDJ1 | TRDV1 | - | CALGETPTLLPTDKLIF | TGTGCTCTTGGGGAAACCCCAACCCTCCTCCCCACCGATAAACTCATCTTT
TRDD3 | TRDJ1 | TRDV1 | few | CALGEPLGLLRGHTGGLGTDKLIF | TGTGCTCTTGGGGAACCCCTCGGTCTTCTACGGGGACATACTGGGGGACTCGGGACCGATAAACTCATCTTT
TRDD3 | TRDJ3 | TRDV2 | medium-sized | CACDTVLGASPWDTRQMFF | TGTGCCTGTGACACGGTACTGGGGGCCTCCCCCTGGGACACCCGACAGATGTTTTTC
- | TRDJ1 | TRAV29/DV5 | - | CSVLLCSKRGWFLSPSTILDTGDIVSDKLIF | -
TRDD3 | TRDJ1 | TRDV1 | - | CALGELPRGGGYLPGTDKLIF | TGTGCTCTTGGGGAACTCCCTCGAGGTGGGGGATACCTCCCGGGGACCGATAAACTCATCTTT
TRDD3 | TRDJ3 | TRAV29/DV5 | medium-sized | CAASGINWGIGWDTRQMFF | TGTGCAGCAAGCGGGATTAACTGGGGGATAGGCTGGGACACCCGACAGATGTTTTTC
TRDD3 | TRDJ2 | TRDV2 | few | CACDTLAGDTSRFTAHLFF | TGTGCCTGTGACACCCTAGCGGGGGATACCAGCCGCTTTACAGCACACCTCTTCTTT
TRDD3 | TRDJ1 | TRDV2 | - | CACDPLPILGAMRGDKLIF | TGTGCCTGTGACCCCCTCCCTATACTGGGGGCCATGAGGGGCGATAAACTCATCTTT
TRDD3 | TRDJ1 | TRDV2 | - | CACDTLLVGDTSTDKLIF | TGTGCCTGTGACACGCTCCTGGTGGGGGATACGTCCACCGATAAACTCATCTTT
TRDD3 | TRDJ4 | TRDV2 | medium-sized | CACDSVLGDTQGLRPLIF | TGTGCCTGTGACTCAGTACTGGGGGATACCCAGGGCCTCAGACCCCTGATCTTT
- | TRDJ1 | TRDV2 | few | CACDTVWRGPTDVTGKLIF | TGTGCCTGTGACACAGTCTGGCGGGGCCCTACCGACGTGACCGGTAAACTCATCTTT
TRDD3 | TRDJ1 | TRDV2 | medium-sized | CACDPMGDSGYTDKLIF | TGTGCCTGTGACCCGATGGGGGACAGTGGGTACACCGATAAACTCATCTTT
TRDD3 | TRDJ1 | TRDV2 | few | CACDTVSLPTHPGYWGIDTDKLIF | TGTGCCTGTGACACCGTTAGCCTTCCTACACACCCTGGGTACTGGGGGATAGACACCGATAAACTCATCTTT
- | TRDJ1 | TRDV2 | large | CACVSLLADKLIF | TGTGCCTGTGTATCCCTACTGGCCGATAAACTCATCTTT
TRDD3 | TRDJ1 | TRDV3 | few | CAQRELVPTGGYGSDKLIF | TGTGCCCAAAGGGAACTAGTCCCTACTGGGGGATATGGTTCGGATAAACTCATCTTT
TRDD3 | TRDJ1 | TRDV2 | large | CACDTLLGDTVHPNTDKLIF | TGTGCCTGTGACACCCTACTGGGGGATACCGTCCACCCGAATACCGATAAACTCATCTTT
TRDD3 | TRDJ1 | TRDV1 | few | CALGGSSLPFLGGYVGLMYTDKLIF | TGTGCTCTTGGGGGAAGCTCCTTACCTTTCCTTGGGGGATATGTGGGACTCATGTACACCGATAAACTCATCTTT
- | TRDJ1 | TRDV3 | large | CALQNGPLLLNTPVLPYTDKLIF | TGTGCCTTACAAAACGGGCCCCTACTGCTGAATACGCCGGTCCTACCTTACACCGATAAACTCATCTTT
- | TRDJ2 | TRDV2 | few | CACDTVPTLVVYQALTAQLFF | TGTGCCTGTGACACCGTCCCCACTTTAGTGGTGTATCAAGCTTTGACCGCACAACTCTTCTTT
TRDD3 | TRDJ3 | TRDV2 | - | CACDPILGDTPSWDTRQMFF | TGTGCCTGTGACCCAATACTGGGGGATACGCCCTCCTGGGACACCCGACAGATGTTTTTC
TRDD3 | TRDJ3 | TRDV2 | large | CACDDTGGSNSWDTRQMFF | TGTGCCTGTGACGACACTGGGGGTTCCAACTCCTGGGACACCCGACAGATGTTTTTC
TRDD3 | TRDJ1 | TRDV2 | - | CACDAISGGVLGFSYTDKLIF | TGTGCCTGTGACGCCATCTCTGGCGGTGTACTGGGGTTTTCGTACACCGATAAACTCATCTTT
TRDD3 | TRDJ3 | TRDV2 | few | CACDITGGTSWDTRQMFF | TGTGCCTGTGACATTACTGGGGGTACCTCCTGGGACACCCGACAGATGTTTTTC
- | TRDJ1 | TRDV2 | large | CACDTLLNFATATATGLYTDKLIF | TGTGCCTGTGACACCCTCCTAAATTTCGCTACCGCAACTGCTACGGGGTTGTACACCGATAAACTCATCTTT
- | TRDJ1 | TRDV1 | few | CALGESYRYWETDFKGTDKLIF | TGTGCTCTTGGGGAATCCTACCGTTACTGGGAGACCGACTTTAAGGGAACCGATAAACTCATCTTT
TRDD3 | TRDJ1 | TRDV2 | large | CACDPLPSPLGDSLDTDKLIF | TGTGCCTGTGACCCCCTACCTAGTCCCTTGGGGGATTCCCTGGATACCGATAAACTCATCTTT
TRDD3 | TRDJ1 | TRDV2 | - | CACDPWGINTDKLIF | TGTGCCTGTGACCCCTGGGGGATCAACACCGATAAACTCATCTTT
TRDD3 | TRDJ2 | TRDV2 | - | CACDTIPTLGGDQALTAQLFF | TGTGCCTGTGACACCATACCCACTTTAGGGGGGGATCAAGCTTTGACAGCACAACTCTTCTTT
TRDD3 | TRDJ1 | TRDV2 | large | CACDGLGEESSDKLIF | TGTGCCTGTGACGGACTGGGGGAGGAATCTAGCGATAAACTCATCTTT
- | TRDJ1 | TRDV2 | - | CACDPLGPTGLDKLIF | TGTGCCTGTGACCCACTCGGTCCTACCGGACTGGATAAACTCATCTTT
TRDD3 | TRDJ3 | TRDV2 | - | CACGTVLGDSSWDTRQMFF | TGTGCCTGTGGCACCGTACTGGGGGATAGCTCCTGGGACACCCGACAGATGTTTTTC
- | TRDJ1 | TRDV1 | - | CALGLFPLGLIF | TGTGCTCTTGGTCTATTCCCCCTTGGACTCATCTTT
TRDD3 | TRDJ1 | TRDV2 | - | CACEGLGDSEDTDKLIF | TGTGCCTGCGAGGGGCTGGGGGATAGTGAGGACACCGATAAACTCATCTTT
TRDD3 | TRDJ1 | TRDV2 | - | CACDTVRIPSTGGQLENTDKLIF | TGTGCCTGTGACACCGTTCGGATTCCTTCGACTGGGGGACAACTAGAAAACACCGATAAACTCATCTTT
TRDD3 | TRDJ1 | TRDV2 | - | CACDTVGQGYAGQYTDKLIF | TGTGCCTGTGACACCGTGGGGCAGGGATACGCGGGGCAATACACCGATAAACTCATCTTT
TRDD3 | TRDJ3 | TRDV2 | few | CACDTVTGGESSWDTRQMFF | TGTGCCTGTGACACCGTGACTGGGGGAGAAAGCTCCTGGGACACCCGACAGATGTTTTTC
- | TRDJ3 | TRDV2 | - | CARDSVTPILGDTRQMFF | TGTGCCCGTGACTCCGTGACCCCGATACTGGGGGACACCCGACAGATGTTTTTC
- | TRDJ1 | TRDV2 | few | CACDRVGAIREYTDKLIF | TGTGCCTGTGACAGGGTCGGGGCTATAAGGGAGTACACCGATAAACTCATCTTT
- | TRDJ1 | TRDV2 | - | CACDTLSPTHTDKLIF | TGTGCCTGTGACACCCTTAGTCCCACGCACACCGATAAACTCATCTTT
TRDD3 | TRDJ1 | TRDV1 | medium-sized | CALGGSSLPFLGGYVGLMYTDKLIF | TGTGCTCTTGGGGGAAGCTCCTTACCTTTCCTTGGGGGATACGTGGGACTCATGTACACCGATAAACTCATCTTT
TRDD3 | TRDJ1 | TRDV2 | medium-sized | CACDTVWMGDTTDKLIF | TGTGCCTGTGACACCGTATGGATGGGGGATACCACCGATAAACTCATCTTT
TRDD3 | TRDJ3 | TRDV2 | few | CACDQTGGPSSWDTRQMFF | TGTGCCTGTGACCAGACTGGGGGTCCCAGCTCCTGGGACACCCGACAGATGTTTTTC